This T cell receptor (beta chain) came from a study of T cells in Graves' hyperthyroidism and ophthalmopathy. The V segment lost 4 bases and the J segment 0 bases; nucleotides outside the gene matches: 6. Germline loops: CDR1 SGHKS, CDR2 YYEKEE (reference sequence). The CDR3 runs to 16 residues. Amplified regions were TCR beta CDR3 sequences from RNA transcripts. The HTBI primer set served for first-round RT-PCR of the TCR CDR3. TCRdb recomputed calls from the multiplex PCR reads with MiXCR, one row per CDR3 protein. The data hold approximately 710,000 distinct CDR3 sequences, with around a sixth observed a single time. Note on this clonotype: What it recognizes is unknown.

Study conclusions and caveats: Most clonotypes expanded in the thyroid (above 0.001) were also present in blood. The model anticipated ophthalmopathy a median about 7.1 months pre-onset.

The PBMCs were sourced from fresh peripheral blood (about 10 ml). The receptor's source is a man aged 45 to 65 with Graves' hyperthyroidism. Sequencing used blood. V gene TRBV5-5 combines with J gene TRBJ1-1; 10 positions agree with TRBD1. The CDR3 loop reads CASSIPGQGMNTEAFF. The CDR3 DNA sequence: TGTGCCAGCAGCATACCGGGACAGGGGATGAACACTGAAGCTTTCTTT.